The T cell receptor beta chain described here comes from a study of T cells in Graves' hyperthyroidism and ophthalmopathy. Study-level results: Most clonotypes expanded in thyroid above 0.001 were likewise present in blood.

In making diagnoses, clinical symptoms, serum thyroxine and TRAb, thyroid ultrasound and orbital computed tomography were all used. V was pared by 2 bases and J by 4 bases, with 6 bases between. The CDR3 runs to 13 residues. Per germline, CDR1 SGHTA and CDR2 FQGTGA. This clonotype was recorded at least ten times. Its antigen is undetermined. The CDR3 regions of TCR beta were amplified from RNA transcripts. HTBI primers were used for first-round RT-PCR of the TCR CDR3. Using its own MiXCR run on the multiplex PCR reads, TCRdb lists one record per CDR3 protein. The data contain nearly 600,000 distinct CDR3 sequences, approximately 15% of them singletons.

This TCR was recovered from a woman aged 18-35 years with Graves' ophthalmopathy. What was sequenced was blood. The V gene is TRBV7-3, the J gene TRBJ2-1; D is possibly TRBD1 (5 bases). CDR3 coding DNA: TGTGCCAGCAGCTTAGACAGATACAATGAGCAGTTCTTC. Translated: CASSLDRYNEQFF.